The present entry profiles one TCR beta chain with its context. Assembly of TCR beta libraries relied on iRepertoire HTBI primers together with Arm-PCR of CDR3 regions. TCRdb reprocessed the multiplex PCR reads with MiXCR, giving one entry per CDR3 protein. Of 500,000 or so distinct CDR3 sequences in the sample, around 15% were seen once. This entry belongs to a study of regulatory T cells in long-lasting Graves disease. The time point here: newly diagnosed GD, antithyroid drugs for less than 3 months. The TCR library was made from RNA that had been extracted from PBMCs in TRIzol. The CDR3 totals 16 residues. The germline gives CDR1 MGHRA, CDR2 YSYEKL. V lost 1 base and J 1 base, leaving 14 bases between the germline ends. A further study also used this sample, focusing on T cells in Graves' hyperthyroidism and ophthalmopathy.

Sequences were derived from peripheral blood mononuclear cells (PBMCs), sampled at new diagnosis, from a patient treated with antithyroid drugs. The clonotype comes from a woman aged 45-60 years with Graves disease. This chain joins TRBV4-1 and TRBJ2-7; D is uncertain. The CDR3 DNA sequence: TGCGCCAGCAGCCAAGCCGCCGGCCTGGTTTCCTACGAGCAGTACTTC. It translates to CASSQAAGLVSYEQYF.